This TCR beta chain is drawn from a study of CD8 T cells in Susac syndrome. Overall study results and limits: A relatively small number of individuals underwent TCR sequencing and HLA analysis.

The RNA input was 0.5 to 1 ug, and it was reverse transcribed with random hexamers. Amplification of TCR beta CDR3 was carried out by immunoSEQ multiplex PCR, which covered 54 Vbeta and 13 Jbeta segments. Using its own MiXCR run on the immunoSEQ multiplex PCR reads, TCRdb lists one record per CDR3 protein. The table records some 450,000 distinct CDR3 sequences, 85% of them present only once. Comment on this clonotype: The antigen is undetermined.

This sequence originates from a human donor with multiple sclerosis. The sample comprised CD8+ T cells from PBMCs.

The CDR3: CASSLASSSYEQYF. The CDR3 region has the DNA TGTGCCAGCAGTTTAGCCTCGAGCTCCTACGAGCAGTACTTC. V gene TRBV27 combines with J gene TRBJ2-7, with D unresolved. Per germline, CDR1 MNHEY and CDR2 SMNVEV (reference sequence). This CDR3 comprises 14 residues. V was trimmed by 2 bases and J by 0 bases, leaving 8 bases between them.